Each of the 21 T cell receptor beta chains below was sequenced from the same sample in a study of blood T cell repertoires in COVID-19. Produced via immunoSEQ multiplex PCR; TCRdb's table is partial and in-frame only. Of roughly 180,000 clones in the sample, roughly 81% were seen once. The specimen was peripheral blood. The source is a woman aged 45-59 years with COVID-19, enrolled during active disease.

The chain carries TRBV7-9 and TRBJ1-4, with 11 bases fitting TRBD1. The ends lost 5 bases at V and 7 bases at J; junction bases unmatched: 6. There are 15 residues in the CDR3. Germline V gene sequence: CDR1 SEHNR, CDR2 FQNEAQ (reference sequence). The CDR3 loop is CASSAGQGVTEKLFF. The CDR3 DNA is TGTGCCAGCAGCGCGGGACAGGGGGTGACTGAAAAACTGTTTTTT.

This chain joins TRBV6-5 and TRBJ1-2; TRBD1 matches 7 bases. The CDR3 totals 14 residues. V was clipped by 8 bases and J by 8 bases; unmatched bases: 14. Germline V gives CDR1 MNHEY, CDR2 SVGAGI. CDR3 in DNA: TGTGCCAGCGCGATAGTAGGGACAGCGGAAGGCTACACCTTC. It specifies CASAIVGTAEGYTF.

The CDR3 here is CASSPGLAGEVSTDTQYF. The CDR3 DNA reads TGTGCCAGCTCCCCGGGACTAGCGGGAGAAGTCAGCACAGATACGCAGTATTTT. This chain links TRBV18 with TRBJ2-3; 14 bases align to TRBD2. This CDR3 is built from 18 residues. Germline lookup yields CDR1 KGHSH and CDR2 LQKENI. The junction had 8 bases not matched to a gene; V was cut back by 6 bases and J by 0 bases.

J is TRBJ1-6 and V is TRBV3-1 (or the pseudogene TRBV3-2); 9 bases are a match to TRBD1. With 4 bases clipped from V and 9 bases from J, the junction kept 4 bases outside the gene matches. Germline CDR1 reads LGHDT; CDR2 reads YNNKEL (reference sequence). This CDR3 has 14 residues. The CDR3 loop is CASSPGQGFSPLHF. The DNA of the CDR3 is TGTGCCAGCAGCCCGGGACAGGGTTTTTCACCCCTCCACTTT.

The chain uses TRBV24-1 and TRBJ1-1; the match to TRBD1 covers 9 bases. The junction had 3 bases not matched to a gene; V was cut back by 3 bases and J by 5 bases. The CDR3 runs 14 residues. Germline CDR1 reads KGHDR; CDR2 reads SFDVKD. The DNA for the CDR3 is TGTGCCACCAGTGATGGGACAGGGCTGACTGAAGCTTTCTTT. Its translation is CATSDGTGLTEAFF.

This sequence joins TRBV9 and TRBJ1-1, with 7 bases lining up with TRBD1. Germline V lookup: CDR1 SGDLS, CDR2 YYNGEE. With 4 bases clipped from V and 3 bases from J, the junction kept 9 bases outside the gene matches. The CDR3 length is 15 residues. The CDR3 is CASSFLTGVDTEAFF. DNA of the CDR3: TGTGCCAGCAGCTTTCTCACAGGGGTGGACACTGAAGCTTTCTTT.

The chain combines TRBV7-9 with TRBJ1-2; 10 bases line up with TRBD1. V trimming: 4 bases; J trimming: 1 base; junction bases outside the gene matches: 3. This CDR3 has 15 residues. The germline gives CDR1 SEHNR, CDR2 FQNEAQ (reference sequence). As DNA, the CDR3 is TGTGCCAGCAGCTCCGGACAGGGGGTTAACTATGGCTACACCTTC. Translating it yields CASSSGQGVNYGYTF.

This clone appeared once. This rearrangement joins TRBV18 to TRBJ2-2; 10 bases fit TRBD2. This CDR3 has 16 amino acids. From germline, CDR1 is KGHSH and CDR2 LQKENI. V lost 5 bases and J lost 0; bases outside the gene matches: 3. The CDR3 is CASSTTSGANTGELFF. CDR3 bases: TGTGCCAGCTCAACTACTAGCGGGGCGAACACCGGGGAGCTGTTTTTT.

The chain links TRBV28 to TRBJ1-2; 8 bases align to TRBD1. There are 14 residues in the CDR3. With V trimmed by 8 bases and J by 4 bases, 9 bases remained unmatched. The germline gives CDR1 MDHEN, CDR2 SYDVKM. CDR3 in DNA: TGTGCCAGCGGCTCCGGGACAGGCTCCTATGGCTACACCTTC. Protein: CASGSGTGSYGYTF.

This clone was counted between two and nine times. This chain joins TRBV19 and TRBJ1-2, with 11 bases identical to TRBD1. The CDR3 has 16 residues. J gave up 5 bases and V 4 bases, and 9 bases lay outside the gene matches. Germline assignment: CDR1 LNHDA and CDR2 SQIVND (reference sequence). The CDR3 DNA reads as TGTGCCAGTAGTACGAGCGGACAGGGGGCCCTATATGGCTACACCTTC. Its translation: CASSTSGQGALYGYTF.

J is TRBJ1-6 and V is TRBV4-1; D might be TRBD1 (6 bases). The CDR3 sequence is 16 residues long. The germline gives CDR1 MGHRA, CDR2 YSYEKL. Trimming stripped 0 bases from V and 9 bases from J, with 15 bases between. CDR3 sequence (DNA): TGCGCCAGCAGCCAAGAGGGCAGGGGATTGGGTTCACCCCTCCACTTT. Translating gives CASSQEGRGLGSPLHF.

The rearrangement joins TRBV19 to TRBJ2-1; D remains ambiguous. There are 13 residues in the CDR3. V gave up 5 bases and J gave up 9 bases, with 14 bases separating them. Germline CDR1 LNHDA, CDR2 SQIVND (reference sequence). The CDR3 DNA follows: TGTGCCAGTAGTCCCCACTCGCGTTTTGAGCAGTTCTTC. It codes for CASSPHSRFEQFF.

V and J are TRBV6-2 or TRBV6-3 and TRBJ2-4; possible D gene TRBD1, 5 bases. Looked up from germline, CDR1 is MNHEY and CDR2 is SVGEGT. With 2 bases removed from V and 8 bases from J, the gap between germline ends came to 13 bases. This CDR3 is built from 14 residues. This CDR3 reads CASSYRAGSDIQYF. In nucleotides, the CDR3 is TGTGCCAGCAGTTACCGGGCAGGGTCGGACATTCAGTACTTC.

The chain employs TRBV2 and TRBJ2-3; TRBD2 might be the D (6 bases). V lost 6 bases and J lost 0, with 13 bases in between. The germline V gene encodes CDR1 SNHLY and CDR2 FYNNEI. The CDR3 is 15 residues long. The CDR3 bases are TGTGCCAGCAGCGACTCGGGACTTAGCACAGATACGCAGTATTTT. This sequence encodes CASSDSGLSTDTQYF.

The chain combines TRBV7-9 with TRBJ1-5; 9 positions match TRBD1. The CDR3 runs to 15 residues. Trimming took 8 bases from V and 11 from J; bases not matched to a gene: 16. CDR1 and CDR2 from the germline V gene are SEHNR and FQNEAQ (reference sequence). The CDR3, as DNA: TGTGCCAGCGCGCCAGCGGGACAGGGCTCCGCGGCCCAGCATTTT. The encoded protein is CASAPAGQGSAAQHF. Based on the CDR3 plus reference TRBV7-9 and TRBJ1-5, the full variable domain is DTGVSQNPRHKITKRGQNVTFRCDPISEHNRLYWYRQTLGQGPEFLTYFQNEAQLEKSRLLSDRFSAERPKGSFSTLEIQRTEQGDSAMYLCASAPAGQGSAAQHFGDGTRLSIL.

CDR3 bases: TGTGCCAGTAGTCGGACAGGGAGGGACAATCAGCCCCAGCATTTT. Translating gives CASSRTGRDNQPQHF. The chain recombines TRBV19 with TRBJ1-5, with 8 bases identical to TRBD1. The J segment lost 3 bases and the V segment lost 5 bases, leaving 6 bases of the junction unmatched. CDR1 and CDR2 (germline): LNHDA, SQIVND (reference sequence). The CDR3 consists of 15 residues.

The chain joins TRBV7-9 to TRBJ1-5, with 9 bases identical to TRBD1. Germline-derived CDR1 and CDR2 are SEHNR and FQNEAQ (reference sequence). J lost 3 bases, V lost 5 bases, and 5 bases had no gene match. This CDR3 region has 15 residues. The CDR3 DNA reads TGTGCCAGCAGCACGGGACAGGGTAACAATCAGCCCCAGCATTTT. Its protein is CASSTGQGNNQPQHF.

The chain joins TRBV27 to TRBJ1-2; D call uncertain. V lost 8 bases and J 8 bases, leaving 18 bases between the germline ends. The length of the CDR3 is 13 residues. Germline CDR1 and CDR2: MNHEY and SMNVEV (reference sequence). The CDR3 region has the DNA TGTGCCAGCGCTATCCTCGGCGGCTTCGGCTACACCTTC. It encodes CASAILGGFGYTF.

The rearrangement joins TRBV30 to TRBJ2-3, with 9 bases that match TRBD1. The CDR3 consists of 13 residues. Germline-derived CDR1 and CDR2 are GTSNPN and SVGIG (reference sequence). V dropped 4 bases and J dropped 4; count of bases not matched to a gene: 3. In nucleotides, the CDR3 is TGTGCCTGGACACAGGGGGCTGCAGATACGCAGTATTTT. This codes for CAWTQGAADTQYF.

The V gene is TRBV6-5, the J gene TRBJ2-7; 8 bases line up with TRBD1. The germline V gene encodes CDR1 MNHEY and CDR2 SVGAGI. The CDR3 has 15 amino acids. Trimming cost V 6 bases and J 2 bases; bases outside gene matches: 9. The CDR3 DNA follows: TGTGCCAGCAGCACCAGCAGGGGGCAACCCTACGAGCAGTACTTC. Its translation: CASSTSRGQPYEQYF.

This rearrangement joins TRBV19 to TRBJ2-1; 7 bases are a match to TRBD2. The CDR3 has 14 amino acids. The ends lost 7 bases at V and 3 bases at J; junction bases unmatched: 6. Germline values: CDR1 LNHDA, CDR2 SQIVND (reference sequence). This CDR3 is CASTPGTIYNEQFF. In DNA, the CDR3 is TGTGCCAGTACCCCCGGGACTATCTACAATGAGCAGTTCTTC.